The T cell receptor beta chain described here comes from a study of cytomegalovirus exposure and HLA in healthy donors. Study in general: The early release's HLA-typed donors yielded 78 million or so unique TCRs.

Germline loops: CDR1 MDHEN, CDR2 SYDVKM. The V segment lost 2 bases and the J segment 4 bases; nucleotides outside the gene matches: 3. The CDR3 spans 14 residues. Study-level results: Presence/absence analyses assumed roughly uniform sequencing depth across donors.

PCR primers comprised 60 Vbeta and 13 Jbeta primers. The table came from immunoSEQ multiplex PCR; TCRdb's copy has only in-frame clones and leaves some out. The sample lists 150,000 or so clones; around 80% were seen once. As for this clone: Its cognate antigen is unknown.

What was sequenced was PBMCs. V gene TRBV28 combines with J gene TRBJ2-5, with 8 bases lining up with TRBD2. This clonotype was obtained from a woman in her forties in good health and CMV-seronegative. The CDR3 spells CASSLPGGRETQYF. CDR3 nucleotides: TGTGCCAGCAGTTTACCGGGGGGGCGAGAGACCCAGTACTTC.